Presented here are 11 T cell receptor beta chains from one specimen sequenced in a study of CD8+ T cells in alopecia areata. Reverse transcribed after extraction, RNA yielded cDNA as the sequencing template. Assay: immunoSEQ multiplex PCR; the TCRdb copy retains only in-frame clones and omits some. This table has more than 95,000 clones, approximately 47% appearing once. Sequencing input: NKG2D-low CD8+ T cells sorted from blood. Receptors originate from a human donor with alopecia areata.

This chain uses TRBV27 with TRBJ1-2; 8 nucleotides align to TRBD1. From germline, CDR1 is MNHEY and CDR2 SMNVEV (reference sequence). The CDR3 is made up of 13 amino acids. The trim removed 5 bases at V and 7 bases at J, leaving 6 bases unmatched. CDR3 DNA: TGTGCCAGCAGTACTCCAGGGGGCGGTGGCTACACCTTC. Encoded protein: CASSTPGGGGYTF.

This clone has a handful of counts. The chain has TRBV7-2 and TRBJ2-4; D unresolved. The V end lost 3 bases, the J end lost 5 bases, and 8 bases lay between the germline ends. This CDR3 is 13 amino acids long. Per germline, CDR1 SGHTA and CDR2 FQGNSA. The CDR3 bases are TGTGCCAGCAGCTTGGAACCTGAAAACATTCAGTACTTC. It translates to CASSLEPENIQYF.

The chain links TRBV28 to TRBJ2-5, with D perhaps TRBD1 (5 bases). The CDR3 is 14 amino acids. Germline CDR1 reads MDHEN; CDR2 reads SYDVKM. The germline V and J ends were trimmed by 3 bases and 5 bases, with 13 bases remaining between them. The CDR3 sequence is CASSFPARVETQYF. The CDR3 coding sequence is TGTGCCAGCAGTTTTCCGGCCAGGGTCGAGACCCAGTACTTC.

The V gene is TRBV2, the J gene TRBJ1-1; D may be TRBD1 (5 bases). The CDR3 consists of 13 residues. Germline V gene lookup returns CDR1 SNHLY and CDR2 FYNNEI. Written as DNA, the CDR3 is TGTGCTACGATACCGCAGGGCAGTTCTGAAGCTTTCTTT. Translated: CATIPQGSSEAFF.

This clone was detected only a few times. The CDR3 bases are TGTGCCAGCAGTTTTCGGGGATCCTACGAGCAGTACTTC. This codes for CASSFRGSYEQYF. The chain is built from TRBV27 and TRBJ2-7; tentative D call: TRBD2 (5 bases). The CDR3 spans 13 residues. The germline gives CDR1 MNHEY, CDR2 SMNVEV (reference sequence). With 3 bases removed from V and 1 base from J, the gap between germline ends came to 7 bases.

The chain uses TRBV27 and TRBJ1-2; 10 bases match TRBD1. Trimming at V came to 5 bases and at J to 2 bases, leaving 5 bases not matched to a gene. The CDR3 covers 15 residues. Germline CDR1 is MNHEY and CDR2 is SMNVEV (reference sequence). The CDR3 bases are TGTGCCAGCAGTCCGGCGGGACAGGGGAACTATGGCTACACCTTC. This codes for CASSPAGQGNYGYTF.

The chain couples TRBV4-1 to TRBJ2-7; TRBD1 is a possible D gene (6 bases). CDR1 is MGHRA and CDR2 is YSYEKL in the germline V gene. The CDR3 is 17 amino acids. Trimming removed 4 bases at V and 2 bases at J, with 21 bases between. Here the CDR3 reads CASSPGPPGQSTYEQYF. Here the CDR3 DNA reads TGCGCCAGCAGCCCTGGACCCCCCGGACAGAGTACCTACGAGCAGTACTTC.

This chain joins TRBV29-1 and TRBJ2-1; D gene ambiguous. V dropped 6 bases and J dropped 9 bases, with 15 bases sitting between them. The CDR3 consists of 12 residues. Germline V gene lookup returns CDR1 SQVTM and CDR2 ANQGSEA. This CDR3 reads CSVTGPLGEQFF. As DNA, the CDR3 is TGCAGCGTCACCGGGCCCCTCGGTGAGCAGTTCTTC.

The chain couples TRBV29-1 to TRBJ2-5, with a possible D match to TRBD2 (5 bases). This CDR3 is built from 12 residues. CDR1 is SQVTM, CDR2 ANQGSEA, per germline. Trimming cost V 4 bases and J 3 bases, with 9 bases left between them. The CDR3 loop reads CSVAVREETQYF. In DNA form, the CDR3 reads TGCAGCGTTGCGGTGAGGGAAGAGACCCAGTACTTC.

This clone came up a few times. This sequence joins TRBV11-1 and TRBJ2-2, with unresolved D. This CDR3 has 12 residues. Germline V gene lookup returns CDR1 SGHAT and CDR2 FQDESV (reference sequence). Trimming removed 4 bases from V and 7 bases from J, with 7 bases in between. CDR3 residues: CASSSTDGELFF. The CDR3 DNA reads TGTGCCAGCAGCTCGACGGACGGGGAGCTGTTTTTT.

The CDR3 loop is CAWIGTGNGYTF. The CDR3 DNA reads as TGTGCCTGGATCGGGACTGGTAATGGCTACACCTTC. The chain combines TRBV30 with TRBJ1-2; TRBD1 is a possible D gene (5 bases). Trimming cost V 4 bases and J 6 bases, with 12 bases left between them. CDR3 length: 12 amino acids. Germline V lookup: CDR1 GTSNPN, CDR2 SVGIG (reference sequence).